This entry lists 9 T cell receptor beta chains sequenced from one sample in a study of CD8 T cells in ankylosing spondylitis. TCRdb called the 5' RACE reads again in MiXCR, with one record for every CDR3 protein. Seen here are some 180,000 distinct CDR3 sequences, over 15% observed once, and the top ten hold 4.3%. The sequenced sample was blood, either unsorted or a sorted T cell fraction (not recorded which). The receptors here all came from a male donor under 30 with ankylosing spondylitis or in good health (not recorded which).

This clonotype turned up a few times. The J gene is TRBJ2-7, the V gene TRBV20-1; D not resolved. This CDR3 has 15 residues. V was trimmed by 0 bases and J by 0 bases, leaving 12 bases between them. Per the germline V gene, CDR1 is DFQATT and CDR2 is SNEGSKA (reference sequence). Here the CDR3 reads CSARDRWHLSYEQYF. In nucleotides, the CDR3 is TGCAGTGCTAGAGATCGGTGGCACCTCTCCTACGAGCAGTACTTC.

This clonotype was counted many times. The gene calls are TRBV12-3 or TRBV12-4 and TRBJ2-3; D perhaps matches TRBD1 (5 bases). The CDR3 consists of 15 residues. Trimming removed 2 bases from V and 5 bases from J, with 14 bases in between. As DNA, the CDR3 is TGTGCCAGCAGTTTAAGTTTGCAGGGCCAAGATACGCAGTATTTT. This sequence encodes CASSLSLQGQDTQYF.

This clonotype has a count of ten or more. This chain connects TRBV12-3 or TRBV12-4 to TRBJ2-1; D might be TRBD1 or TRBD2, each matching 5 bases. The CDR3 runs to 13 residues. Trimming took 5 bases from V and 10 from J, leaving 15 bases between them. The DNA for the CDR3 is TGTGCCAGCAGTCTTGGGATCGGGGCCGAGCAGTTCTTC. The encoded protein is CASSLGIGAEQFF.

This clonotype has at least ten counts. This chain links TRBV10-3 with TRBJ2-3; 11 bases are a match to TRBD2. Germline V gene sequence: CDR1 ENHRY, CDR2 SYGVKD. V lost 3 bases, J lost 3 bases, and 2 bases stayed unmatched. The CDR3 runs to 15 residues. CDR3 in DNA: TGTGCCATCAGTGAAACTAGCGGGAGTACAGATACGCAGTATTTT. Translating gives CAISETSGSTDTQYF.

This clonotype was counted at least ten times. The chain combines TRBV12-3 or TRBV12-4 with TRBJ1-1, with D perhaps matching TRBD1 (6 bases). The CDR3 consists of 14 residues. The V and J ends lost 3 bases and 1 base respectively, with 9 bases between them. The CDR3 DNA reads as TGTGCCAGCAGTTTTGCCAGGGGGAACACTGAAGCTTTCTTT. Amino acids: CASSFARGNTEAFF.

This clonotype was seen repeatedly, ten times or more. CDR3 amino acids: CSATLTGNTGELFF. In nucleotides, the CDR3 is TGCAGTGCTACTTTGACGGGGAACACCGGGGAGCTGTTTTTT. The V and J genes are TRBV20-1 and TRBJ2-2; D remains unclear. CDR1 DFQATT and CDR2 SNEGSKA come from the germline V gene (reference sequence). V was pared by 4 bases and J by 1 base, with 10 bases between. The CDR3 is made up of 14 amino acids.

This clonotype has a count of ten or more. The V gene is TRBV20-1, the J gene TRBJ2-1; D unclear. V was pared by 0 bases and J by 10 bases, with 4 bases between. CDR3 length: 10 amino acids. CDR1 and CDR2 (germline): DFQATT, SNEGSKA (reference sequence). This CDR3 reads CSARDVEQFF. The CDR3 DNA is TGCAGTGCTAGAGATGTGGAGCAGTTCTTC.

This clonotype was counted many times. The chain uses TRBV25-1 and TRBJ1-2; 10 positions match TRBD1. The CDR3 runs to 15 residues. Per the germline V gene, CDR1 is MGHDK and CDR2 is SYGVNS. The ends lost 6 bases at V and 0 bases at J; junction bases unmatched: 4. CDR3 sequence: CASRLGTGANYGYTF. The CDR3 DNA reads TGTGCCAGCAGACTCGGGACAGGGGCTAACTATGGCTACACCTTC.

The gene calls are TRBV3-1 and TRBJ2-7; D not certain. Germline lookup yields CDR1 LGHDT and CDR2 YNNKEL (reference sequence). This CDR3 has 12 amino acids. Trimming took 5 bases from V and 6 from J, leaving 11 bases between them. The CDR3 sequence is CASSFQLPEQYF. CDR3 bases: TGTGCCAGCAGCTTCCAACTTCCCGAGCAGTACTTC.